This TCR beta chain was sequenced in a study of shared clonotypes between healthy human individuals. Study information: Each donor contributed plates that comprised three CD4 naive, three CD4 memory, two CD8 naive and one CD8 memory. Study-level points and caveats: The study generally estimated greater richness for naive than memory subsets.

This clone was seen only once. Its antigen is not known. CDR3 length: 13 residues. Germline values: CDR1 SGHNT, CDR2 YYREEE (reference sequence). After removal of 4 bases from V and 4 bases from J, the junction contained 4 bases not matched to a gene. The table came from immunoSEQ multiplex PCR; TCRdb's copy has only in-frame clones and leaves some out. The table lists roughly 1.4 million clones, about 98.5% of them singletons, with approximately 0.4% in the top ten. The chain is built from TRBV5-4 and TRBJ1-1; 7 bases are a match to TRBD1. This sequence originates from a young man in good health. The material sequenced was naive CD4+ T cells sorted from blood. Subset here: CD45RA+ positively selected. The CDR3 loop reads CASSTQGSTEAFF. The CDR3 DNA sequence: TGTGCCAGCAGCACACAGGGGAGCACTGAAGCTTTCTTT.